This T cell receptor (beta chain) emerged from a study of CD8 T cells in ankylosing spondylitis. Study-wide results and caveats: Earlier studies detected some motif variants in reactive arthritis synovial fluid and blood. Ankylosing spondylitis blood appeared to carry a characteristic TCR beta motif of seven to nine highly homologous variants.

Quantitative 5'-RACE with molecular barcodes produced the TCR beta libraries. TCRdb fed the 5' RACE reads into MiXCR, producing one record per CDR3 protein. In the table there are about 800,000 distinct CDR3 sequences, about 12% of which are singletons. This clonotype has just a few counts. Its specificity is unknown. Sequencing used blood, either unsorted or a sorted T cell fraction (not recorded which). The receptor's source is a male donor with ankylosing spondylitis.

CDR3: CASSPGTQRTIYF. The CDR3 coding sequence is TGTGCCAGCAGCCCCGGGACACAGAGGACCATATATTTT. The V and J genes are TRBV7-2 and TRBJ1-3, with a weak D call TRBD1 (6 bases). Germline-derived CDR1 and CDR2 are SGHTA and FQGNSA. V was pared by 5 bases and J by 10 bases, with 15 bases between. The CDR3 contains 13 residues.